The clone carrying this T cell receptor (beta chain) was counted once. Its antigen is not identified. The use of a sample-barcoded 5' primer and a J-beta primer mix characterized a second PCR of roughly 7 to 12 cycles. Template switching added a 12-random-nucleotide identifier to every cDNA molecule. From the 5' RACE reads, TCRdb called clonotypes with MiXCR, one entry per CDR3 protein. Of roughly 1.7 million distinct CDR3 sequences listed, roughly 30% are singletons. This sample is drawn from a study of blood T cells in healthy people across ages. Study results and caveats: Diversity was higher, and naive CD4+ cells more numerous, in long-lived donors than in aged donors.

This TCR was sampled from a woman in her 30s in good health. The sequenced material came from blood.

CDR3 sequence (DNA): TGTGCCAGCAGTGAATTGGGGACAAAGAACATGAACACTGAAGCTTTCTTT. Translated: CASSELGTKNMNTEAFF. This chain joins TRBV25-1 and TRBJ1-1, with a weak D call TRBD1 (6 bases). The V end was cut by 1 base, the J end by 0 bases, with 15 bases between. The germline V gene has CDR1 MGHDK and CDR2 SYGVNS. The CDR3 sequence is 17 residues long.